The rows below give T cell receptor beta chains drawn from one sample of a study of T cell responses to AZD1222 COVID-19 vaccine. The data were produced by immunoSEQ multiplex PCR, yet TCRdb's version contains in-frame clones alone and is incomplete. The sample gives fewer than 150,000 clones, about nine tenths of which show up once; roughly 1.5% is in the top ten. The starting material was peripheral blood, obtained on day 0 of AZD1222 vaccination. These receptors were obtained from an adult in good health. CDR3s leave out the opening cysteine and the closing phenylalanine or tryptophan. The D gene is left open where the match is weak. Clone size is given for some rows only: seen once, a few or many times, or a class if the clone is expanded.

V gene	D gene	clone size	CDR3 protein
TRBV2	TRBD1	-	ASSVRQGEGWHGYT
TRBV28	-	-	AGRQRYNTEAF
TRBV11-2	TRBD2	-	ASSLDLTSGRYEQY
TRBV25-1	TRBD2	-	ASRPGGSYNEQF
TRBV6-5	-	once	ASSYVSGDYNSPLH
TRBV29-1	-	once	SAWSERNQETQY
TRBV4-1	TRBD1	-	ASSHPGTGTVTYTQY
TRBV7-9	-	-	ALILGRGGEAF
TRBV6-6	TRBD1	-	ASSRDRGMGNSPLH
TRBV15	-	-	ATSRDTPRPF
TRBV29-1	-	-	SVGWNEKLF
TRBV6-5	-	-	ASSSGTVMNTEAF
TRBV5-5	-	-	ASSPTGMVLAF
TRBV25-1	TRBD2	-	ASSGTRRDTQY
TRBV27	-	-	ASSPQGPARAQY
TRBV6-5	-	-	ASRKGPTQY
TRBV2	-	-	ASSPLGYEQY
TRBV10-3	-	-	AISGGGEQY
TRBV28	-	-	ASSSPSGPTDTQY
TRBV30	-	-	AWSDAAHRASNQPQH
TRBV9	-	-	ASSVGQLELNEKLF
TRBV7-9	TRBD1	-	ASSLGAGTGSEKLF
TRBV7-8	-	-	ASSPERGLGSPLH
TRBV7-3	TRBD2	-	ASSLGLARDTQY
TRBV19	TRBD1	-	ASGTGSSYEQY
TRBV28	TRBD1	-	ASSPTGAGNQPQH
TRBV18	-	-	ASSPIRGGDNQPQH
TRBV7-2	TRBD2	-	ASSWAAGGLSYEQY
TRBV5-4	-	-	ASSHPAQAGGYT
TRBV7-9	-	-	ASRLPGETQY
TRBV6-5	-	-	ASSYDSKPQH
TRBV19	-	-	ASSTARGGQPQH
TRBV12-3/TRBV12-4	-	-	ASSLNTGELF
TRBV7-3	-	-	ASSSSTAGSTDTQY
TRBV6-2/TRBV6-3	-	-	ASSYYVDYEQY
TRBV27	TRBD1	once	ASSLRDRGVLAF
TRBV5-1	TRBD2	-	ASSLAGLADEQF
TRBV9	-	-	ASSVEAAGNTIY
TRBV21-1	-	few	ASSKRQGSDQPQH
TRBV6-5	TRBD1	-	ASSFFGQGARETQY
TRBV11-2	TRBD1	-	ASSFWDRPGYT
TRBV3-1/TRBV3-2	TRBD1	-	ASREQGFKSQQY
TRBV19	TRBD1	-	ASSSSRGLGEKLF
TRBV24-1	-	-	ATSGVNSPLH
TRBV4-3	TRBD1	-	ASSLGTGVYYEQY
TRBV13	TRBD2	-	ASSLGALAGGYNEQF
TRBV7-9	-	-	ASSPLETQY
TRBV7-2	TRBD1	few	ASSSFPLTGGTEAF
TRBV3-1/TRBV3-2	-	few	ASRNKREQY
TRBV7-9	-	-	VTTGQRKLLRTEAF
TRBV10-3	-	-	AISLGDSSYNEQF
TRBV6-5	-	-	ASSYMGNTEAF
TRBV6-5	TRBD2	-	ASRETSGKETQY
TRBV21-1	-	-	ASSNFGGD
TRBV6-5	TRBD1	-	ASSPDRDQPQH
TRBV7-3	TRBD2	-	ASSERAGGSVYEQY
TRBV12-3/TRBV12-4	-	-	ASTLLGGGEF